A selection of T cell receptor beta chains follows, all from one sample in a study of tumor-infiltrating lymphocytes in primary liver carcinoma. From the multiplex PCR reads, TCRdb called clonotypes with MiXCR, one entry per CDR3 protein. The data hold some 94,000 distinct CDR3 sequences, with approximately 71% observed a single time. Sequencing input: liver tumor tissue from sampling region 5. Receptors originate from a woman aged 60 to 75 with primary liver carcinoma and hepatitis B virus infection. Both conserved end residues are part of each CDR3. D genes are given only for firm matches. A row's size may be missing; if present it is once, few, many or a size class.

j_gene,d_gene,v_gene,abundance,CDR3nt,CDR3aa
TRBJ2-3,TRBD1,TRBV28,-,TGTGCCAGCAGTATGAGGACAGGGGGCATGGATACGCAGTATTTT,CASSMRTGGMDTQYF
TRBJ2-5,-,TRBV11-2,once,TGTGCCAGCAGCACCCGATCTTGCGACGGAGAGACCCAGTACTTC,CASSTRSCDGETQYF
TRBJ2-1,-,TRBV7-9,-,TGCACCAGCAGCTACGATCTTGCCCCGTTAAACAATGAGCAGTTCTTC,CTSSYDLAPLNNEQFF
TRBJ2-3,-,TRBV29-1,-,TGCAGCGTCGAATGGGGCGCAGATACGCAGTATTTT,CSVEWGADTQYF
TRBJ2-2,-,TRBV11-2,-,TGTGCCAACAGCTTATTAGGGGGATCGAACACCGGGAAGCTGTTTTTT,CANSLLGGSNTGKLFF
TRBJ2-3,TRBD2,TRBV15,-,TGTGCCACCAGCAGAGTAGCGGGAGGGCCGCCAGATACGCAGTATTTT,CATSRVAGGPPDTQYF
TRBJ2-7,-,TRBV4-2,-,TGTGCCAGCGGCCAGAGATGCGGGGAGGCCTACGAGCAGTACTTC,CASGQRCGEAYEQYF
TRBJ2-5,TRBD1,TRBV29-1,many,TGCAGCCTCTGGACAGGGGGAAAGGAGACCCAGTACTTC,CSLWTGGKETQYF
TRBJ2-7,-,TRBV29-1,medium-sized,TGCAGCGTTGAAACTGGTAGCTCCTACGAGCAGTACTTC,CSVETGSSYEQYF
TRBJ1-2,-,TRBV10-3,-,TGTGTAATCAGTGAGTCACGGGGGTCTGACTATGGCTACACCTTC,CVISESRGSDYGYTF
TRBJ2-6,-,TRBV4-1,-,TGCGCCAGCAGCCAGGATCGTAGAGGGATTGGGGCCAACGTCCTGACTTTC,CASSQDRRGIGANVLTF
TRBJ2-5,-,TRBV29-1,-,TGCAACGTTGAAGGGTCTGCAAAAGAGTCCCGGTACTTC,CNVEGSAKESRYF
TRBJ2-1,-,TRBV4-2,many,TGTGCCAGCAGCCCCGGGACAAATGAGCAGTTCTTC,CASSPGTNEQFF
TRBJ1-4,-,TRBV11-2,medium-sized,TGTGCCAGCAGCCTCACCCGACAGGCTGCAACTAATGAAAAACTGTTTTTT,CASSLTRQAATNEKLFF
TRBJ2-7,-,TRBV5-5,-,TGTACCAGCAGCTTGGGCTCCTACGAGCAGTACTTC,CTSSLGSYEQYF
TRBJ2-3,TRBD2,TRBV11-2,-,TGTGCCAGCAACTCCTTCTTAGCGGGAGGGAGCAAAGATACGCAGTATTTT,CASNSFLAGGSKDTQYF
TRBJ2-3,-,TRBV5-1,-,TGCGCCAGCAGCTTGGGGCGGACCTCATCCGCAGATACGCAGTATTTT,CASSLGRTSSADTQYF
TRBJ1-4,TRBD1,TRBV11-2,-,TGTGCCAGCAGCTTGACAGGGACCACTCGAGCAACTAATGAAAAGCTGCTTTTT,CASSLTGTTRATNEKLLF
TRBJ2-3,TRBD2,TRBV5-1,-,TGCGCCAACAGCTTCGCGGTAGCGGGGTGGAGCACAGACACGCAGTATTTT,CANSFAVAGWSTDTQYF
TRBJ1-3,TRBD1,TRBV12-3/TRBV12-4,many,TGTGCCAGCAGTCCCCGGACAGGGACGGACACCATATATTTT,CASSPRTGTDTIYF
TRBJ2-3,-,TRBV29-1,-,TGCAGCGTTGAAGGTGGCATCCGGGCGGATACGCAGTATTTT,CSVEGGIRADTQYF
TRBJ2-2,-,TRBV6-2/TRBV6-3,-,TGTGCCAGATTGACGCTGGCCGGCGAGCTGTTTTTT,CARLTLAGELFF
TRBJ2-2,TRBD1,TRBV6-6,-,TGTGCAATCAGTTACAGGGGGCCGAACACCGGGGAGCTGTTTTTT,CAISYRGPNTGELFF
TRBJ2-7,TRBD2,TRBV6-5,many,TGTGCCAGCAGTTACGTAGCGGGAGGGGCTTACGAGCAGTACTTC,CASSYVAGGAYEQYF
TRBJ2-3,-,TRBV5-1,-,TGCGCCAGCAGTTCAGGGGTTACCCGGAGCACAGGTACGCAGTATTTT,CASSSGVTRSTGTQYF
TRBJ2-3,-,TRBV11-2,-,TGTGCCAGCAGCTTAGCAATGGGGAGAAGGAACACAGATACGTACTATTTT,CASSLAMGRRNTDTYYF
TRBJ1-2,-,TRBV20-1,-,TGCAGTGCTAGAGATGCAGGGGTTGGCTACACCTTC,CSARDAGVGYTF
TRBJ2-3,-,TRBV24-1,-,TGTGCCATCAGTGATAGCGGACTAAACACAGGTACGCAGTATTTT,CAISDSGLNTGTQYF
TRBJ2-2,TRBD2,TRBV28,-,TGTGCCAGCAGTTCAGGACTAGCGGGAGGAACCGGGGAGCTGTTTTTT,CASSSGLAGGTGELFF
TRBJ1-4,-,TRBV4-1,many,TGCGCCAGCAGCCAAGGGTTGCTTACAACTAATGAAAAACTGTTTTTT,CASSQGLLTTNEKLFF
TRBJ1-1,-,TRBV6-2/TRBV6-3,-,TGTACCAGCAGTTTACGGAGAGGAAGAGCTTTCTTT,CTSSLRRGRAFF
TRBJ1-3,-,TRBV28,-,TGTGCCAGCAGTTTTCGCCGATACAGGGTTGAAGGAAACACCATATATTTT,CASSFRRYRVEGNTIYF
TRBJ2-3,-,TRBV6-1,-,TGTGCTACCAAAGCTGGGCCCACAGATACGCACTATTTT,CATKAGPTDTHYF
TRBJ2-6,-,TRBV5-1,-,TGCGTGAGCAGCTTGCCAGGACAGTCTGGGGCCAACGTCCTGACTTTC,CVSSLPGQSGANVLTF
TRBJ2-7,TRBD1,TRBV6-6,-,TGTGCCAGCATCAGGACAGGGAATTCCCACGAGCTGTACTTC,CASIRTGNSHELYF
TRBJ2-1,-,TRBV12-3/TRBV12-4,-,TGTGCCAGCAGTTTAGATGCGGCGACAGGGCAGTTCTTC,CASSLDAATGQFF
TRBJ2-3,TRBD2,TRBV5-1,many,TGCGCCAGCAGCTTATCGACTAGCGGGACAGATACGCAGTATTTT,CASSLSTSGTDTQYF
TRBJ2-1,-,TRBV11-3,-,TGTGCCAGCAGTACCGGGGGTTACAATAAGCAGTTCTTC,CASSTGGYNKQFF
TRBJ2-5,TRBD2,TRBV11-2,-,TGTGCCAGCAACCCCACGGGGGGGAACGAGACCCAGTACTTC,CASNPTGGNETQYF
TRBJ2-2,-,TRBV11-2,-,TGCGCCAGCAGCCCTTATAGACGGGTCGGGGAGCTGTCTTTT,CASSPYRRVGELSF
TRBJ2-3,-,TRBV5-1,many,TGCGCCAGCAGCTTGGTAGCAGATACGCAGTATTTT,CASSLVADTQYF
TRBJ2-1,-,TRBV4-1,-,TGCGCCAGCAACCAACCCAAACTAGCAGGGAATATTAATGAGCAGTTCTTC,CASNQPKLAGNINEQFF
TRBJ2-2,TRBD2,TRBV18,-,TGTGCCACCTCACCACCTAGCGGGGCAAACACCGGGGAGCTGTTTTTT,CATSPPSGANTGELFF
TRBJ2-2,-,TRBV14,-,TGTGACAGCAGACTGGACAGAGACACCTGGGAGCTGTTTTTT,CDSRLDRDTWELFF
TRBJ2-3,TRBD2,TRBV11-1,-,TGTGCCGGCAAATTAAGGCAACGTGCGGGAGAGTCTCACTTT,CAGKLRQRAGESHF
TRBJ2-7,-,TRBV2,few,TGTGCCAGCAGTGATGGAGCCCGCACCAGCTACGAGCAGTACTTC,CASSDGARTSYEQYF
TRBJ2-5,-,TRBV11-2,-,TGTGCCAGCAGCCCCACTAGTGTCCAAGAGACCCTGTGCTTC,CASSPTSVQETLCF
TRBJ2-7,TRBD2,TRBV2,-,TGTGCTAGCGGTTTCCTAGCGGGAGTCAACGAGCAGTACTTC,CASGFLAGVNEQYF
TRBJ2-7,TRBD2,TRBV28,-,TGTGCCAACAGTGAGAGGGCGGGAGCCCCCCTAAGCTCCTACGAGCAGTACTTC,CANSERAGAPLSSYEQYF
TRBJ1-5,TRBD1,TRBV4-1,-,TGCGCCAGCAGCCCTCGACAGGGAGTGACCCTTAATCAGCCCCGGCATTTT,CASSPRQGVTLNQPRHF
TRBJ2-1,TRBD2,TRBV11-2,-,TGTGCCAGCAGCAGGGGCCTAGCGGGAGGGCCCGGGGATGAGCAGTTCTTC,CASSRGLAGGPGDEQFF
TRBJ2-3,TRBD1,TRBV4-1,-,TGCATCAGCAGCCACCCGGTGGGACAGGGGACGCCGAGTTGGCAGTATTTT,CISSHPVGQGTPSWQYF